Listed here are 16 T cell receptor beta chains from one sample, sequenced in a study of T cell changes during pregnancy in multiple sclerosis. Only in-frame clones appear in the TCRdb table, and some are missing; sequencing was by immunoSEQ multiplex PCR. The sample has over 75,000 clones, around 94% seen once. Sequenced material: peripheral blood, taken in the first trimester of pregnancy. The receptor source for this set is a female donor with multiple sclerosis, enrolled in a pregnancy study.

This rearrangement joins TRBV28 to TRBJ2-7; weak D call: TRBD2 (6 bases). The CDR3 runs 14 residues. V was pared by 4 bases and J by 2 bases, with 12 bases between. Germline CDR1 and CDR2: MDHEN and SYDVKM. As DNA, the CDR3 is TGTGCCAGCAGTTCCCACCTAGCGCCCTACGAGCAGTACTTC. Translated, it gives CASSSHLAPYEQYF. Filled out from reference TRBV28 and TRBJ2-7, the complete variable domain reads DVKVTQSSRYLVKRTGEKVFLECVQDMDHENMFWYRQDPGLGLRLIYFSYDVKMKEKGDIPEGYSVSREKKERFSLILESASTNQTSMYLCASSSHLAPYEQYFGPGTRLTVT.

The V and J genes are TRBV27 and TRBJ2-7; tentatively, D is TRBD2 (5 bases). Per the germline V gene, CDR1 is MNHEY and CDR2 is SMNVEV (reference sequence). The CDR3 is made up of 14 amino acids. V dropped 5 bases and J dropped 4 bases, with 15 bases sitting between them. In nucleotides, the CDR3 is TGTGCCAGCAGTACGAGCGGACTTTCGTACGAGCAGTACTTC. Its translation: CASSTSGLSYEQYF.

The rearrangement uses TRBV27 and TRBJ2-7; no firm D call. The CDR3 runs to 15 residues. Trimming left V 1 base short and J 5 bases short, with 15 bases between. The germline V gene has CDR1 MNHEY and CDR2 SMNVEV (reference sequence). The DNA of the CDR3 is TGTGCCAGCAGTTTATACACGACTGGAAGCAACGAGCAGTACTTC. This codes for CASSLYTTGSNEQYF.

V and J are TRBV28 and TRBJ1-2, with D perhaps TRBD1 (6 bases). The CDR3 extends over 14 amino acids. Trimming stripped 6 bases from V and 8 bases from J, with 19 bases between. CDR1 is MDHEN, CDR2 SYDVKM, per germline. As DNA, the CDR3 is TGTGCCAGCAGCTCCCCCCCTGGACAGATCGGCTACACCTTC. Its protein product is CASSSPPGQIGYTF.

Here the CDR3 DNA reads TGTGCCAGCAGCCAAGAAAAGATGGGGACTTACGAGCAGTACTTC. Its translation is CASSQEKMGTYEQYF. This rearrangement joins TRBV4-2 to TRBJ2-7; a weak D match, TRBD2 (6 bases). The CDR3 is 15 amino acids. Trimming left V 0 bases short and J 4 bases short, with 13 bases between. Germline values: CDR1 LGHNA, CDR2 YNFKEQ.

The CDR3 DNA reads TGCAGCGGGAGACTAGCGGGAGCGGTCGACAATGAGCAGTTCTTC. It encodes CSGRLAGAVDNEQFF. This chain uses TRBV29-1 with TRBJ2-1, with 12 nucleotides matching TRBD2. The CDR3 has 15 amino acids. CDR1 and CDR2 from the germline V gene are SQVTM and ANQGSEA. J lost 5 bases, V lost 7 bases, and 9 bases had no gene match.

The V gene is TRBV5-8, the J gene TRBJ1-5, with 8 nucleotides matching TRBD1. J lost 8 bases, V lost 6 bases, and 19 bases had no gene match. The CDR3 is made up of 17 amino acids. CDR1 and CDR2 (germline): SGHTS, YDEGEE. The CDR3 reads CASTFRAGGDRIKPQHF. The CDR3 nucleotides read TGTGCCAGCACCTTCAGAGCTGGGGGGGACAGGATCAAGCCCCAGCATTTT.

The sample holds one count of this clone. The V gene is TRBV27, the J gene TRBJ1-3; possible D gene TRBD1, 5 bases. The CDR3 is 13 amino acids. Germline V gene data show CDR1 as MNHEY and CDR2 as SMNVEV (reference sequence). Trimming cost V 6 bases and J 2 bases, with 8 bases left between them. CDR3 region: CASSAGPGNTIYF. The CDR3 nucleotides are TGTGCCAGCAGCGCAGGGCCTGGAAACACCATATATTTT.

The V gene is TRBV28, the J gene TRBJ2-5; unclear D gene. Germline CDR1 MDHEN, CDR2 SYDVKM. This CDR3 is 13 amino acids long. Trimming pared 7 bases from V and 1 base from J, leaving 10 bases between. CDR3 in DNA: TGTGCCAGCACCAGCAGGCTCCAAGAGACCCAGTACTTC. This translates into CASTSRLQETQYF.

The chain carries TRBV5-1 and TRBJ1-1; TRBD1 agrees at 9 bases. Trimming at V came to 2 bases and at J to 4 bases, leaving 6 bases not matched to a gene. Per the germline V gene, CDR1 is SGHRS and CDR2 is YFSETQ. This CDR3 has 15 residues. The CDR3 loop reads CASSFPGTGTTEAFF. In nucleotides, the CDR3 is TGCGCCAGCAGCTTTCCCGGGACAGGGACCACTGAAGCTTTCTTT.

The V gene is TRBV27, the J gene TRBJ2-1; 9 positions agree with TRBD1. After removal of 6 bases from V and 2 bases from J, the junction contained 2 bases not matched to a gene. The CDR3 contains 14 residues. In germline, CDR1 is MNHEY, CDR2 SMNVEV (reference sequence). The CDR3 coding sequence is TGTGCCAGCAGGGGGACAGGGACCTACAATGAGCAGTTCTTC. Translation: CASRGTGTYNEQFF.

The chain couples TRBV4-1 to TRBJ2-7, with 7 bases that match TRBD2. V shed 5 bases, J shed 4 bases, and the junction held 5 bases outside the gene matches. The CDR3 contains 13 residues. Germline CDR1 is MGHRA and CDR2 is YSYEKL. CDR3 residues: CASSGRVLYEQYF. CDR3 coding DNA: TGCGCCAGCAGCGGGAGGGTCTTATACGAGCAGTACTTC.

The rearrangement joins TRBV28 to TRBJ2-7; 8 bases agree with TRBD1. CDR3 length: 15 residues. Germline CDR1 is MDHEN and CDR2 is SYDVKM. Losses at the gene ends were 6 bases for V and 1 base for J; bases not matched to a gene: 8. The CDR3 sequence is CASSIMTGASYEQYF. CDR3 bases: TGTGCCAGCAGCATTATGACAGGGGCTTCCTACGAGCAGTACTTC.

This chain links TRBV5-1 with TRBJ2-5; maybe TRBD2 (5 bases). Germline CDR1 is SGHRS and CDR2 is YFSETQ. CDR3 size: 14 residues. The ends were cut back, 4 bases at V and 2 bases at J, with 12 bases in the middle. The CDR3 bases are TGCGCCAGCAGCGCTCGGGGATCACAAGAGACCCAGTACTTC. It encodes CASSARGSQETQYF.

This chain connects TRBV2 to TRBJ2-7; perhaps TRBD2 as D (6 bases). The germline V gene has CDR1 SNHLY and CDR2 FYNNEI. The CDR3 spans 17 residues. V shed 7 bases and J shed 1 base, with 23 bases lying between them. The CDR3, as DNA: TGTGCCAGCATCCCTAGAGGGACTTCGGGTCCTTCCTACGAGCAGTACTTC. It yields the protein CASIPRGTSGPSYEQYF. The full variable domain, rest sourced from reference TRBV2 and TRBJ2-7, is EPEVTQTPSHQVTQMGQEVILRCVPISNHLYFYWYRQILGQKVEFLVSFYNNEISEKSEIFDDQFSVERPDGSNFTLKIRSTKLEDSAMYFCASIPRGTSGPSYEQYFGPGTRLTVT.

The chain recombines TRBV4-2 with TRBJ2-2; 10 bases align to TRBD2. Trimming cost V 1 base and J 6 bases; bases outside gene matches: 8. This CDR3 is 17 amino acids long. In germline, CDR1 is LGHNA, CDR2 YNFKEQ. DNA for the CDR3: TGTGCCAGCAGCCAAGGGGTAGCGGGAGGCGAGGCCGGGGAGCTGTTTTTT. Amino acid sequence: CASSQGVAGGEAGELFF.